The entry that follows covers one T cell receptor (beta chain) sequence. This record belongs to a study of cytomegalovirus exposure and HLA in healthy donors. With 60 Vbeta and 13 Jbeta primers, the PCR was carried out. Produced via immunoSEQ multiplex PCR; TCRdb's table is partial and in-frame only. The repertoire holds some 130,000 clones, with just over 70% as singletons. The germline V gene encodes CDR1 MNHEY and CDR2 SVGAGI. This CDR3 contains 15 residues. V lost 5 bases to trimming and J lost 0 bases, with 11 bases between them. This sequence was found in a woman aged 60 to 75 in good health and CMV-seropositive. What was sequenced was PBMCs. The chain links TRBV6-5 to TRBJ1-3; D call uncertain. The CDR3 DNA follows: TGTGCCAGCAGTCAACAGAGAAGCTCTGGAAACACCATATATTTT. It encodes CASSQQRSSGNTIYF.